Included here is one T cell receptor (beta chain) sequence, with context. As yet, its antigen is unknown. The germline V gene has CDR1 MRHNA and CDR2 SNTAGT. After removal of 6 bases from V and 5 bases from J, the junction contained 14 bases not matched to a gene. The CDR3 has 16 residues. With 60 Vbeta and 13 Jbeta primers, the PCR was carried out. TCRdb's table, derived via immunoSEQ multiplex PCR, lists solely in-frame clones and lacks some. The sample has around 180,000 clones, 75% to 85% seen once; the top ten hold about 1.9%. These data come from a study of cytomegalovirus exposure and HLA in healthy donors. Nominally healthy donors provided the samples, though records likely missed some immune exposures. Findings and limits, study-wide: Later analysis identified a missense DCLRE1C variant that was linked to TCR beta V- and J-gene trimming. Analyses of presence and absence presupposed an approximately uniform sequencing depth across donors. The sole available immune exposure information was CMV serostatus.

This chain links TRBV6-4 with TRBJ2-7, with 9 bases fitting TRBD1. The source is a woman younger than 35 in good health and CMV-seropositive. Source material: PBMCs. In DNA, the CDR3 is TGTGCCAGCAGCGTCAATCCCGGGACAGGGATCGACGAGCAGTACTTC. It specifies CASSVNPGTGIDEQYF.